A selection of T cell receptor beta chains follows, all from one sample in a study of post-analysis software for immune sequencing data. Each CDR3 protein gets one entry after TCRdb re-called the PCR reads with MiXCR. The sample has approximately 690,000 distinct CDR3 sequences, roughly three fifths seen once. The source material was blood. These receptor sequences come from a girl aged 2-10 years with multiple sclerosis. Both conserved end residues are part of each CDR3. The D gene is left open where the match is weak. Size is omitted from some rows. Given values are once, few, many or a class for expanded clones.

cdr3_aa cdr3_nt v_call d_call j_call clone_size
CSASPPSGTETQYF TGCAGTGCTAGCCCGCCTAGCGGTACAGAGACCCAGTACTTC TRBV20-1 TRBD2 TRBJ2-5 few
CASSLDGTSGSEGSYEQYF TGTGCCAGCAGCCTTGATGGGACTAGCGGGAGTGAAGGCTCCTACGAGCAGTACTTC TRBV4-2 TRBD2 TRBJ2-7 .
CSARTGWTGELFF TGCAGTGCCCGGACAGGTTGGACCGGGGAGCTGTTTTTT TRBV20-1 TRBD1 TRBJ2-2 few
CSVFQGAQDGANVLTF TGCAGCGTATTTCAGGGGGCGCAAGATGGGGCCAACGTCCTGACTTTC TRBV29-1 TRBD1 TRBJ2-6 few
CASSLNRLYGYTF TGTGCCAGCAGCTTAAACAGACTCTATGGCTACACCTTC TRBV7-9 . TRBJ1-2 .
CASSSRTSGSVSYNEQFF TGTGCCAGCAGTTCCCGGACTAGCGGGAGTGTTTCCTACAATGAGCAGTTCTTC TRBV6-5 TRBD2 TRBJ2-1 few
CASSLSSRGETQYF TGTGCCAGCAGTTTATCGAGCAGGGGAGAGACCCAGTACTTC TRBV27 . TRBJ2-5 few
CASSLPREGKNYGYTF TGTGCCAGCAGTCTGCCCCGGGAGGGGAAAAACTATGGCTACACCTTC TRBV9 . TRBJ1-2 .
CSVRDSHTQYF TGCAGCGTAAGGGACTCGCATACGCAGTATTTT TRBV29-1 . TRBJ2-3 once
CASIRQPLSTDTQYF TGTGCCAGCATCCGACAACCACTTAGCACAGATACGCAGTATTTT TRBV5-5 . TRBJ2-3 .
CASSLAMPGNTEAFF TGTGCCAGCAGCTTAGCAATGCCAGGGAACACTGAAGCTTTCTTT TRBV7-9 . TRBJ1-1 once